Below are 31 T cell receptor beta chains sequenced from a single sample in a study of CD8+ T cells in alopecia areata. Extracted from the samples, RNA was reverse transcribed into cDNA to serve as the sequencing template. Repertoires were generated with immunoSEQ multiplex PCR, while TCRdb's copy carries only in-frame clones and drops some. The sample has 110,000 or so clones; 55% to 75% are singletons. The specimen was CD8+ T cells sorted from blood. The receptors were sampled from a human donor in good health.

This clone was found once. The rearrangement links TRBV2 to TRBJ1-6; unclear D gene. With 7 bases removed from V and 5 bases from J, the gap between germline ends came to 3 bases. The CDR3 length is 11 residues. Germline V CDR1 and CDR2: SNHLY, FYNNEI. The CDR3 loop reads CASTNNSPLHF. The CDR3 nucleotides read TGTGCCAGCACTAATAATTCACCCCTCCACTTT.

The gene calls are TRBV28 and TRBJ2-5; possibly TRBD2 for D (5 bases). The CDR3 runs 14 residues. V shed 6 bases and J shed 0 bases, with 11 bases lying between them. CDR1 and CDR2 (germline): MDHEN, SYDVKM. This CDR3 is CASSPVAYQETQYF. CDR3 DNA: TGTGCCAGCAGCCCCGTAGCGTACCAAGAGACCCAGTACTTC.

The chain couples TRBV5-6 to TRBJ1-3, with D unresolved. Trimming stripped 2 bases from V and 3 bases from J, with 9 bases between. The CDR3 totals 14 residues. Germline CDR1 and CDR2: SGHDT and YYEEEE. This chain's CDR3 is CASSFGLGGNTIYF. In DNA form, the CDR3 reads TGTGCCAGCAGCTTCGGCCTGGGTGGAAACACCATATATTTT.

CDR3 coding DNA: TGTGCCACCCGAAGAGAGGGCGCTGAAGCTTTCTTT. Its translation: CATRREGAEAFF. The rearrangement joins TRBV15 to TRBJ1-1; D gene ambiguous. The CDR3 sequence is 12 residues long. The V gene lost 8 bases and the J gene lost 6 bases, with 13 bases spanning the gap. CDR1 LNHNV and CDR2 YYDKDF come from the germline V gene (reference sequence).

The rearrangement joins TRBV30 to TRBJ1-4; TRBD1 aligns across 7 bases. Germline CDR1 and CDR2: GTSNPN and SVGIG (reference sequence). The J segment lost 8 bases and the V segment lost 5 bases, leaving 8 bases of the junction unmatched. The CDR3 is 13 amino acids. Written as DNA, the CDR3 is TGTGCCTGGGCACAGGGGACGGGAGAAAAACTGTTTTTT. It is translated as CAWAQGTGEKLFF.

This chain's CDR3 is CASSSGPEAFF. Here the CDR3 DNA reads TGTGCCAGCAGTTCTGGGCCAGAAGCTTTCTTT. The chain joins TRBV2 to TRBJ1-1; D is ambiguous. The CDR3 spans 11 residues. The germline V and J ends were trimmed by 5 bases and 8 bases, with 9 bases remaining between them. In germline, CDR1 is SNHLY, CDR2 FYNNEI.

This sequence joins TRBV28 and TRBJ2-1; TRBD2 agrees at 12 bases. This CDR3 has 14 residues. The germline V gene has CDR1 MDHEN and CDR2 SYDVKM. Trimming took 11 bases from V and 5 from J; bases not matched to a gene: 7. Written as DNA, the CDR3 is TGTGCCGTAGAGACTAGCGGGGGAAACAATGAGCAGTTCTTC. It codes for CAVETSGGNNEQFF.

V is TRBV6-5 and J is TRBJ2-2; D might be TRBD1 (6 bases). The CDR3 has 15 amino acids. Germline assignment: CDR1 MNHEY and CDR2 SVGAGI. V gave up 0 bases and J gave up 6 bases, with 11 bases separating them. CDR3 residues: CASSYSSRGSGELFF. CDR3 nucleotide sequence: TGTGCCAGCAGTTACTCATCCAGGGGATCCGGGGAGCTGTTTTTT.

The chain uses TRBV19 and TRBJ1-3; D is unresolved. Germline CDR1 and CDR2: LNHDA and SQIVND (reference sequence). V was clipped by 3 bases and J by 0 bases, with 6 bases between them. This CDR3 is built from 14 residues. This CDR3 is CASSILGSGNTIYF. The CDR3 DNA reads TGTGCCAGTAGTATTCTGGGCTCTGGAAACACCATATATTTT.

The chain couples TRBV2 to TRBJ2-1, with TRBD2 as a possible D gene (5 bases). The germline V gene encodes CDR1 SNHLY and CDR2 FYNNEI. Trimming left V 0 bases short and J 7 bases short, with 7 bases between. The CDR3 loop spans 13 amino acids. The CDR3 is CASSEAAANEQFF. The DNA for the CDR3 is TGTGCCAGCAGTGAAGCAGCGGCGAATGAGCAGTTCTTC.

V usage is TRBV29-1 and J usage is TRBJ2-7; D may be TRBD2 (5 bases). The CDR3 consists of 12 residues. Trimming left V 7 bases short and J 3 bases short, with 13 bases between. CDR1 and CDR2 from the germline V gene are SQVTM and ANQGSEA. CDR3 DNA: TGCAGCGGAGGAGGAGCAGGCTACGAGCAGTACTTC. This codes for CSGGGAGYEQYF.

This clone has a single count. DNA for the CDR3: TGCAGCGTGCCCGGGACTAGCGGGGGGCTGAATGAGCAGTTCTTC. Its protein product is CSVPGTSGGLNEQFF. The genes are TRBV29-1 and TRBJ2-1, with 15 bases aligning to TRBD2. This CDR3 contains 15 residues. Trimming took 6 bases from V and 7 from J; bases not matched to a gene: 7. Germline CDR1 reads SQVTM; CDR2 reads ANQGSEA.

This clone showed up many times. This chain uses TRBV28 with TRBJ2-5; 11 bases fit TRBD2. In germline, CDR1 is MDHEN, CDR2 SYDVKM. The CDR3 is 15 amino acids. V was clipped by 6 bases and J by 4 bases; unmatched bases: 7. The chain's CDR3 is CASRPTSGVAETQYF. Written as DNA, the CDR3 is TGTGCCAGCAGACCGACTAGCGGGGTTGCAGAGACCCAGTACTTC.

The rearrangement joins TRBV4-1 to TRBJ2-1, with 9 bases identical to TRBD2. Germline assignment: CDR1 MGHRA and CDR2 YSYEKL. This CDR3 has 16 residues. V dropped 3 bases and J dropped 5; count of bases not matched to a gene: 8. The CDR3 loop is CASSHDKTSGDNEQFF. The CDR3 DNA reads TGCGCCAGCAGCCATGATAAGACTAGCGGTGACAATGAGCAGTTCTTC.

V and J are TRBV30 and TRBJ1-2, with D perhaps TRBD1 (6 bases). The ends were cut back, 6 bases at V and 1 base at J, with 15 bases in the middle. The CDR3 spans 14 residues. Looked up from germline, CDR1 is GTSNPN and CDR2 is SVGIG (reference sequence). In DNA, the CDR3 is TGTGCCTGTCATCTGGGGGCGAGTAACTATGGCTACACCTTC. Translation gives CACHLGASNYGYTF.

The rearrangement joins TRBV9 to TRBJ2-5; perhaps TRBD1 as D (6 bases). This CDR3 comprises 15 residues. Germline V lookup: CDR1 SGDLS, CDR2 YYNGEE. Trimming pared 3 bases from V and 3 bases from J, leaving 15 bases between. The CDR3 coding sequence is TGTGCCAGCAGCGCGGCCGGGACACCGGAAGAGACCCAGTACTTC. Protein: CASSAAGTPEETQYF.

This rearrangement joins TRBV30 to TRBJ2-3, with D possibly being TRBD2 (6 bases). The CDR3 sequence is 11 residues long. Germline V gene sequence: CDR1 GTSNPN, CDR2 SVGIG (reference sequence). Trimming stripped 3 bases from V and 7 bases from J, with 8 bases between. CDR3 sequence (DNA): TGTGCCTGGAGGGACTATTATACGCAGTATTTT. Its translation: CAWRDYYTQYF.

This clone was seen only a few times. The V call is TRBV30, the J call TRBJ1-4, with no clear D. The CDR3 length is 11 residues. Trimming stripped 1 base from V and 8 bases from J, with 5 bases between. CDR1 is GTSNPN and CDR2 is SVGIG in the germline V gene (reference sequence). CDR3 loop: CAWSEVEKLFF. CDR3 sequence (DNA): TGTGCCTGGAGTGAGGTAGAAAAACTGTTTTTT.

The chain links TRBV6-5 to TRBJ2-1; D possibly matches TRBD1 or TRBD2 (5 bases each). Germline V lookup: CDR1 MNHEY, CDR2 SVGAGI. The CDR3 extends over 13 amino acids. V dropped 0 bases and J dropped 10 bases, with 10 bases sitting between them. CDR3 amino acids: CASSYSRGEEQFF. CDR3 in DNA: TGTGCCAGCAGTTACTCGAGGGGCGAGGAGCAGTTCTTC.

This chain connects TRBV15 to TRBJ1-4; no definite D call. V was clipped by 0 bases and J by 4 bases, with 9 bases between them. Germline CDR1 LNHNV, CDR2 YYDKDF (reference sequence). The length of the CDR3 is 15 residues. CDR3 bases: TGTGCCACCAGCAGAGAGGCAGGCATTAATGAAAAACTGTTTTTT. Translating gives CATSREAGINEKLFF. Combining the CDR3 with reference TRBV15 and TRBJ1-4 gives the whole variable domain DAMVIQNPRYQVTQFGKPVTLSCSQTLNHNVMYWYQQKSSQAPKLLFHYYDKDFNNEADTPDNFQSRRPNTSFCFLDIRSPGLGDTAMYLCATSREAGINEKLFFGSGTQLSVL.

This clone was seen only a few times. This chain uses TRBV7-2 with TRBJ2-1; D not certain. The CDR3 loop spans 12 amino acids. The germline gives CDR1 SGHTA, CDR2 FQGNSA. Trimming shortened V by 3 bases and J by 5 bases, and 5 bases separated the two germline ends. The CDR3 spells CASSFVNNEQFF. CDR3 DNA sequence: TGTGCCAGCAGCTTCGTCAACAATGAGCAGTTCTTC.

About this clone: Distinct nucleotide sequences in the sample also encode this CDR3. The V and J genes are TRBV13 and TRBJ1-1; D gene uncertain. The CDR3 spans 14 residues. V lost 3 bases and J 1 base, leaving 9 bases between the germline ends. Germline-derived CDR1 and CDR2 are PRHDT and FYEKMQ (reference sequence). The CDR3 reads CASSFRTENTEAFF. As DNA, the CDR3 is TGTGCCAGCAGCTTTCGGACGGAGAACACTGAAGCTTTCTTT.

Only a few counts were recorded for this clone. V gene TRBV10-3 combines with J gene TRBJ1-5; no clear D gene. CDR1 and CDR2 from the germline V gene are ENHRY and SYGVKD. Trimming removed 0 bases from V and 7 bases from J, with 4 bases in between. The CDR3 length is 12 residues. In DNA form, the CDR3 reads TGTGCCATCAGTGAGTCGGGACAGCCCCAGCATTTT. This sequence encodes CAISESGQPQHF.

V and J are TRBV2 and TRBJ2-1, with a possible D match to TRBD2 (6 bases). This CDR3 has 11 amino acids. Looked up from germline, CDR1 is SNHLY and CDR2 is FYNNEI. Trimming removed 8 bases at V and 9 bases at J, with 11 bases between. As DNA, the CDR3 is TGTGCCAGCTGTCGGGGGAGTGAGCAGTTCTTC. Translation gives CASCRGSEQFF.

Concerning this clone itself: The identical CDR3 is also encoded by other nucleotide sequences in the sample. CDR3 nucleotides: TGTGCCAGCAGTTTAGGAGGCAGGGCAGCATACGAGCAGTACTTC. It is translated as CASSLGGRAAYEQYF. The V gene is TRBV27, the J gene TRBJ2-7; D tentatively reads TRBD1 or TRBD2 (5 bases each). Trimming stripped 2 bases from V and 4 bases from J, with 15 bases between. CDR3 length equals 15 residues. Germline CDR1 and CDR2: MNHEY and SMNVEV (reference sequence).

The CDR3 here is CASSQGQGSYEQYF. CDR3 nucleotides: TGCGCCAGCAGCCAAGGACAGGGTTCCTACGAGCAGTACTTC. The chain carries TRBV4-3 and TRBJ2-7; 7 bases match TRBD1. Germline V gene sequence: CDR1 LGHNA, CDR2 YSLEER. This CDR3 has 14 amino acids. J gave up 1 base and V 1 base, and 1 base lay outside the gene matches.

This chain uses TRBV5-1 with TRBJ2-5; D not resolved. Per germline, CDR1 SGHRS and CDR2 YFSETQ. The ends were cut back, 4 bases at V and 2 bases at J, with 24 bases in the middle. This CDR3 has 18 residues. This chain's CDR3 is CASSPSIESGRRQETQYF. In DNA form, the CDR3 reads TGCGCCAGCAGCCCATCGATCGAGAGTGGCCGTAGGCAAGAGACCCAGTACTTC.

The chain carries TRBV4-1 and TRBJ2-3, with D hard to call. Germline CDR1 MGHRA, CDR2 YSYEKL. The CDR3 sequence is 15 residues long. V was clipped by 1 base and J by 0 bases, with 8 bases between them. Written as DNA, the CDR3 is TGCGCCAGCAGCCAAGGACCACCTAGCACAGATACGCAGTATTTT. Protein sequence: CASSQGPPSTDTQYF.

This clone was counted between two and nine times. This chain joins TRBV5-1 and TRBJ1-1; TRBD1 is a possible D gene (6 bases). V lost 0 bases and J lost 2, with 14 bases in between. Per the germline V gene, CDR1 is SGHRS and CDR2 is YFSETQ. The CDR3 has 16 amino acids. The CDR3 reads CASSLVRDTANTEAFF. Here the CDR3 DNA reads TGCGCCAGCAGCTTGGTCCGGGACACAGCTAACACTGAAGCTTTCTTT. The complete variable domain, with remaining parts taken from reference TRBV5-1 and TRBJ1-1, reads KAGVTQTPRYLIKTRGQQVTLSCSPISGHRSVSWYQQTPGQGLQFLFEYFSETQRNKGNFPGRFSGRQFSNSRSEMNVSTLELGDSALYLCASSLVRDTANTEAFFGQGTRLTVV.

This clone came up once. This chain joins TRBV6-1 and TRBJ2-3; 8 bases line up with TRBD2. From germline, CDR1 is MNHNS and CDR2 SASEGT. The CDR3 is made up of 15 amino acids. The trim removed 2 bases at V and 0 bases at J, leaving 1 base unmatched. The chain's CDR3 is CASSEQRGSTDTQYF. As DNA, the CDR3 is TGTGCCAGCAGTGAACAGCGGGGGAGCACAGATACGCAGTATTTT.

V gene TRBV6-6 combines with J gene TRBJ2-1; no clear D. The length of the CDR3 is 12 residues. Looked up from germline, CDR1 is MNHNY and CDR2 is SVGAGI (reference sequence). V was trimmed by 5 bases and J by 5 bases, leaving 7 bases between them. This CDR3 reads CASSVTDNEQFF. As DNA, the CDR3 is TGTGCCAGCAGTGTTACAGACAATGAGCAGTTCTTC.